The rows below give T cell receptor beta chains drawn from one sample of a study of CD8+ T cells in alopecia areata. Clones were sequenced by immunoSEQ multiplex PCR, and TCRdb holds only the in-frame ones, with some missing. The sample carries roughly 120,000 clones, around 50% recorded once. This material consisted of CD8+ T cells sorted from blood, taken at week 24, from a patient treated with tofacitinib. These receptors were taken from a human donor with alopecia areata. CDR3s include the opening cysteine and the closing phenylalanine or tryptophan. The D gene is left open where the match is weak. Expanded clones get a size class; other rows say once, few or many, or leave the size out.

D	V	J	size	DNA	CDR3
TRBD1	TRBV19	TRBJ1-5	.	TGTGCCAGTAGTCCGGGACAGGGGCATGGTCAGCCCCAGCATTTT	CASSPGQGHGQPQHF
.	TRBV27	TRBJ2-2	.	TGTGCCAGCAGTGGCATAGGCACCGGGGAGCTGTTTTTT	CASSGIGTGELFF
.	TRBV5-6	TRBJ1-1	.	TGTGCCAGCAGCGTAGATGGGACACCAGCTTTCTTT	CASSVDGTPAFF
.	TRBV13	TRBJ2-7	few	TGTGCCAGCAGCTTAGGGGAGGTTTCCTACGAGCAGTACTTC	CASSLGEVSYEQYF
TRBD1	TRBV6-5	TRBJ2-1	.	TGTGCCAGCAGCTGGGGACAGGGTTTATTAAATGAGCAGTTCTTC	CASSWGQGLLNEQFF
.	TRBV7-2	TRBJ1-2	.	TGTGCCAGCAGCGCGGTAGGTCAGACCAACTATGGCTACACCTTC	CASSAVGQTNYGYTF
.	TRBV6-4	TRBJ2-2	.	TGTGCCAGCAGTACCACGGGGGACACCGGGGAGCTGTTTTTT	CASSTTGDTGELFF
TRBD1	TRBV6-5	TRBJ1-1	.	TGTGCCAGCAGCCCCGGGACAGGGTTTCCTGAAGCTTTCTTT	CASSPGTGFPEAFF
.	TRBV14	TRBJ1-2	.	TGTGCCAGCAGCCTGGGACTCAGCTATGGCTACACCTTC	CASSLGLSYGYTF
TRBD2	TRBV6-1	TRBJ2-5	once	TGTGCCAGCAGTGTCCCGGGGGGGGGCCGAGGAGAGACCCAGTACTTC	CASSVPGGGRGETQYF
.	TRBV4-1	TRBJ1-1	once	TGCGCCAGCAGCCAAGGAGAGGGTTCGAACACTGAAGCTTTCTTT	CASSQGEGSNTEAFF
TRBD2	TRBV7-6	TRBJ2-1	.	TGTGCCAGCAGCTTAGGCGGGGGACTAGGACCCAATGAGCAGTTCTTC	CASSLGGGLGPNEQFF
.	TRBV30	TRBJ1-5	.	TGTGCCTGGAGTGGCCTTCGGGTCAATCAGCCCCAGCATTTT	CAWSGLRVNQPQHF
TRBD1	TRBV30	TRBJ1-4	.	TGTGCCTGGAGTGTACAGGGACAGGGGGCTGAAAAACTGTTTTTT	CAWSVQGQGAEKLFF
.	TRBV6-5	TRBJ1-2	.	TGTGCCAGCAGTTACAAGCCGCCGGACTACTTGGGCTACACCTTC	CASSYKPPDYLGYTF
.	TRBV5-1	TRBJ2-7	.	TGCGCCAGCAGGCTAGGGACCGCGTCAGGCTACGAGCAGTACTTC	CASRLGTASGYEQYF
.	TRBV5-1	TRBJ1-2	once	TGCGCCAGCAGCTTGGACCCGGACAGCCAGGTCGTCTATGGCTACACCTTC	CASSLDPDSQVVYGYTF
TRBD1	TRBV29-1	TRBJ1-2	.	TGCAGCGTTGAAGATCAAGGGGACAGGGGCTATGGCTACACCTTC	CSVEDQGDRGYGYTF
.	TRBV27	TRBJ2-5	.	TGTGCCAGCCAATCATTTCCACAGGGAGATCAAGAGACCCAGTACTTC	CASQSFPQGDQETQYF
.	TRBV30	TRBJ2-5	.	TGTGCCTGGAGTGTAGGTTTCGGGGAGACCCAGTACTTC	CAWSVGFGETQYF
TRBD1	TRBV5-4	TRBJ2-7	.	TGTGCCAGCAGCTTAGGGACAGGGGCCTACGAGCAGTACTTC	CASSLGTGAYEQYF
.	TRBV5-1	TRBJ2-5	few	TGCGCCAGCAGCTTGGAGCTGGTCCAAGAGACCCAGTACTTC	CASSLELVQETQYF
TRBD1	TRBV19	TRBJ1-5	.	TGTGCCAGTAGTGCGGACAGGGAGGGCAATCAGCCCCAGCATTTT	CASSADREGNQPQHF
TRBD1	TRBV9	TRBJ2-2	.	TGTGCCAGCAGCGGGGACAGCACCGGGGAGCTGTTTTTT	CASSGDSTGELFF
.	TRBV5-1	TRBJ2-1	few	TGCGCCAGCAGCTTTAGCCAGGGGACCCTCAATGAGCAGTTCTTC	CASSFSQGTLNEQFF
TRBD1	TRBV30	TRBJ2-7	.	TGTGCCTGGACCGGGACAGCCTACGAGCAGTACTTC	CAWTGTAYEQYF
TRBD1	TRBV30	TRBJ1-1	.	TGTGCCTGGAAAGTGACAGGGGACACTGAAGCTTTCTTT	CAWKVTGDTEAFF
TRBD2	TRBV7-8	TRBJ2-2	.	TGTGCCAGCAGCTTAGGGACTAGCGGGGGGCTAAACACCGGGGAGCTGTTTTTT	CASSLGTSGGLNTGELFF
.	TRBV4-3	TRBJ1-2	once	TGCGCCAGCAGCCAAGAATGGGGGTCTCTGGACGGCTACACCTTC	CASSQEWGSLDGYTF
.	TRBV5-4	TRBJ2-7	.	TGTGCCAGCAGAGACCTCCCCCAGCACCACTACGAGCAGTACTTC	CASRDLPQHHYEQYF
.	TRBV4-2	TRBJ2-7	.	TGTGCCAGCAGCCAAGTTCCAGGGGACGCGTCCTACGAGCAGTACTTC	CASSQVPGDASYEQYF
TRBD1	TRBV10-1	TRBJ2-5	few	TGCGCCAGCATCCTTGTGGACAGGGCGGGTGAGACCCAGTACTTC	CASILVDRAGETQYF
TRBD1	TRBV9	TRBJ2-7	.	TGTGCCAGCAGCTCCGGACAGGGAGACACCTACGAGCAGTACTTC	CASSSGQGDTYEQYF
.	TRBV27	TRBJ1-4	few	TGTGCCAGCAGTTTCTCGGTCTCACCGGGGGAAAAACTGTTTTTT	CASSFSVSPGEKLFF
.	TRBV5-4	TRBJ2-1	.	TGTGCCAGCAGCTTTTATGACTCTGACAATGAGCGGTTCTTC	CASSFYDSDNERFF
TRBD2	TRBV7-3	TRBJ2-1	.	TGTGCCAGCAGCTTAATGGCGGGGGGTAATGATGAGCAGTTCTTC	CASSLMAGGNDEQFF
.	TRBV29-1	TRBJ2-7	once	TGCAGCGTTGAAGGGTCCGGAAGGGAACCCTACGAGCAGTACTTC	CSVEGSGREPYEQYF
.	TRBV7-8	TRBJ2-7	once	TGTGCCAGCAGCTTAATAGTGGGGGGCCCCGACGAGCAGTACTTC	CASSLIVGGPDEQYF
TRBD2	TRBV27	TRBJ2-3	.	TGTGCCAGCAGTAGTCCCTATAGCGGGTCACCCACAGATACGCAGTATTTT	CASSSPYSGSPTDTQYF
.	TRBV13	TRBJ1-1	.	TGTGCCAGCAGCTCAGGGTGGACTGAAGCTTTCTTT	CASSSGWTEAFF
.	TRBV27	TRBJ2-5	.	TGTGCCAGCAGTTGGAGGGCCCTACAAGAGACCCAGTACTTC	CASSWRALQETQYF
.	TRBV7-8	TRBJ1-6	few	TGTGCCAGCAGCTTAAGGAAAGTTCCTGACTCACCCCTCCACTTT	CASSLRKVPDSPLHF